These T cell receptor beta chains were read from a single sample in a study of blood T cell repertoires in COVID-19. Sequencing was performed with immunoSEQ multiplex PCR; in TCRdb, only in-frame clones are kept and a portion is missing. Among some 230,000 clones listed, roughly 88% were seen once. Sequencing used peripheral blood. These receptors came from a man aged 25-40 years who had recovered from COVID-19. CDR3s include the opening cysteine and the closing phenylalanine or tryptophan. D genes are given only for firm matches. Clone size is shown for a subset of rows, as once, few, many or a class of expanded clone.

D gene	CDR3 length	V gene	J gene	clone size	CDR3 protein	CDR3 DNA
-	13	TRBV11-3	TRBJ1-1	-	CASSLNRRTEAFF	TGTGCCAGCAGCTTGAATAGGCGGACTGAAGCTTTCTTT
-	13	TRBV27	TRBJ2-7	-	CASSYGMGREQYF	TGTGCCAGCAGTTATGGTATGGGGCGCGAGCAGTACTTC
TRBD1	13	TRBV19	TRBJ1-5	few	CASSQGAEQPQHF	TGTGCCAGTAGCCAGGGGGCTGAGCAGCCCCAGCATTTT
-	11	TRBV11-3	TRBJ2-5	-	CASSSGETQYF	TGTGCCAGCAGCTCCGGGGAGACCCAGTACTTC
-	13	TRBV3-1/TRBV3-2	TRBJ1-1	-	CASSRTRATEAFF	TGTGCCAGCAGCCGAACGCGGGCCACTGAAGCTTTCTTT
-	16	TRBV6-2/TRBV6-3	TRBJ2-7	-	CASSSSSVGRVDEQYF	TGTGCCAGCAGTTCGAGTTCTGTCGGGCGGGTGGACGAGCAGTACTTC
-	17	TRBV3-1/TRBV3-2	TRBJ2-7	-	CASSQGLREASSYEQYF	TGTGCCAGCAGCCAAGGTCTGAGAGAGGCGAGCTCCTACGAGCAGTACTTC
TRBD1	15	TRBV5-8	TRBJ2-7	-	CASSSGQGWTYEQYF	TGTGCCAGCAGCTCTGGACAGGGGTGGACCTACGAGCAGTACTTC
-	16	TRBV18	TRBJ1-4	-	CASSPRSAQAGEKLFF	TGTGCCAGCTCACCCCGCTCGGCGCAGGCGGGCGAAAAACTGTTTTTT
-	15	TRBV6-5	TRBJ1-5	few	CASRGLGRTIQPQHF	TGTGCCAGCAGGGGCCTTGGACGGACAATCCAGCCCCAGCATTTT
-	14	TRBV7-9	TRBJ2-7	-	CASSLDSLPRTWYF	TGTGCCAGCAGCTTGGACAGCCTGCCACGCACATGGTACTTC
-	13	TRBV29-1	TRBJ2-2	-	CSVDRADTGELFF	TGCAGCGTTGACAGGGCGGACACCGGGGAGCTGTTTTTT
-	18	TRBV5-1	TRBJ2-7	-	CASSLAIGLSGYYYEQYF	TGCGCCAGCAGCTTGGCGATCGGACTTTCGGGATACTACTACGAGCAGTACTTC
TRBD2	18	TRBV11-2	TRBJ2-3	-	CASSSSWAGETSTDTQYF	TGTGCCAGCAGCTCTTCGTGGGCGGGGGAAACTAGCACAGATACGCAGTATTTT
TRBD1	16	TRBV10-2	TRBJ1-5	-	CASSEKWQGGHQPQHF	TGCGCCAGCAGTGAAAAGTGGCAGGGGGGCCATCAGCCCCAGCATTTT
TRBD1	15	TRBV18	TRBJ1-2	-	CASSPEETGRNGYTF	TGTGCCAGCTCACCAGAGGAGACAGGGAGAAATGGCTACACCTTC